One and the same sample provided the 7 T cell receptor beta chains below, sequenced in a study of blood T cell repertoires in COVID-19. TCRdb's table, derived via immunoSEQ multiplex PCR, lists solely in-frame clones and lacks some. The table records about 200,000 clones, around 83% of them present only once. Sequencing input: peripheral blood. These receptors all stem from a woman of 80 years or more with acute or convalescent COVID-19.

This chain links TRBV5-6 with TRBJ1-2; 7 positions agree with TRBD1. The CDR3 consists of 18 residues. CDR1 SGHDT and CDR2 YYEEEE come from the germline V gene. Trimming removed 0 bases from V and 0 bases from J; junction bases left unmatched: 11. CDR3 sequence reads: CASSLVRDRKEANYGYTF. CDR3 in DNA: TGTGCCAGCAGCTTGGTGAGGGACAGAAAGGAAGCTAACTATGGCTACACCTTC. Looking up the rest from reference TRBV5-6 and TRBJ1-2 gives the full variable domain: DAGVTQSPTHLIKTRGQQVTLRCSPKSGHDTVSWYQQALGQGPQFIFQYYEEEERQRGNFPDRFSGHQFPNYSSELNVNALLLGDSALYLCASSLVRDRKEANYGYTFGSGTRLTVV.

The genes are TRBV10-3 and TRBJ1-6; 7 bases are a match to TRBD1. The CDR3 sequence is 15 residues long. Germline CDR1 reads ENHRY; CDR2 reads SYGVKD. The trim removed 3 bases at V and 12 bases at J, leaving 11 bases unmatched. The CDR3 nucleotides are TGTGCCATCAGTGATCCTAGACAGGGAATTAGACCCCTCCACTTT. The encoded protein is CAISDPRQGIRPLHF.

This chain connects TRBV5-1 to TRBJ1-3; D is unresolved. This CDR3 contains 15 residues. CDR1 and CDR2 from the germline V gene are SGHRS and YFSETQ. V lost 6 bases to trimming and J lost 0 bases, with 13 bases between them. This CDR3 is CASKNFGDSGNTIYF. DNA of the CDR3: TGCGCCAGCAAAAATTTCGGGGACTCTGGAAACACCATATATTTT.

Only a few counts were recorded for this clone. The CDR3 protein is CAISPYRNLATVLVNTIYF. As DNA, the CDR3 is TGTGCCATCAGCCCATATCGAAACCTAGCGACAGTCCTGGTAAACACCATATATTTT. The chain uses TRBV10-3 and TRBJ1-3; a weak D match, TRBD1 (5 bases). The CDR3 loop spans 19 amino acids. V lost 6 bases and J 6 bases, leaving 30 bases between the germline ends. CDR1 and CDR2 from the germline V gene are ENHRY and SYGVKD.

The V and J genes are TRBV5-1 and TRBJ1-2; tentative D call: TRBD1 (6 bases). The CDR3 is made up of 13 amino acids. V gave up 3 bases and J gave up 4 bases, with 10 bases separating them. The germline CDR1 and CDR2 sequences are SGHRS and YFSETQ. The DNA of the CDR3 is TGCGCCAGCAGCTCCCAGGGGAGCTATGGCTACACCTTC. Amino acid sequence: CASSSQGSYGYTF.

V is TRBV11-2 and J is TRBJ1-3, with D tentatively TRBD1 (6 bases). CDR3 length: 14 residues. Germline values: CDR1 SGHAT, CDR2 FQNNGV. V was pared by 6 bases and J by 4 bases, with 13 bases between. The CDR3 sequence: CASSRTVEGNTIYF. The CDR3 bases are TGTGCCAGCAGTAGGACAGTAGAAGGAAACACCATATATTTT.

This chain uses TRBV5-1 with TRBJ1-1; a possible D gene is TRBD1 (5 bases). Germline V lookup: CDR1 SGHRS, CDR2 YFSETQ. The CDR3 is 13 amino acids. The germline V and J ends were trimmed by 7 bases and 0 bases, with 10 bases remaining between them. CDR3 loop: CASGKGVNTEAFF. CDR3 sequence (DNA): TGCGCCAGCGGAAAAGGGGTGAACACTGAAGCTTTCTTT.